The 8 T cell receptor beta chains given below trace back to one sample, sequenced in a study of T-cell memory formation after mild COVID-19. TCRdb processed the 5' RACE reads anew with MiXCR; each CDR3 protein has one entry. The profile covers hundreds of thousands of distinct CDR3 sequences, with 15% to 20% appearing a single time and roughly 12% taken by the ten largest. Source material: PBMCs or a T cell subset sorted from them (not recorded which). These receptors were obtained from an adult woman who had mild COVID-19 (a few samples of this study predate the infection). Cell type and time point are not known.

This clonotype appeared a few times. The J gene is TRBJ1-1, the V gene TRBV4-1; 7 bases fit TRBD1. This CDR3 spans 16 amino acids. Germline V gives CDR1 MGHRA, CDR2 YSYEKL. V was pared by 3 bases and J by 4 bases, with 11 bases of the junction left unmatched. CDR3 nucleotide sequence: TGCGCCAGCAGCCAGGCCCGACAGGGATTCGGCACTGAAGCTTTCTTT. The encoded protein is CASSQARQGFGTEAFF.

The chain carries TRBV5-1 and TRBJ1-2; the D is unclear. V was trimmed by 4 bases and J by 3 bases, leaving 10 bases between them. Germline CDR1 SGHRS, CDR2 YFSETQ. The CDR3 sequence is 13 residues long. CDR3 coding DNA: TGCGCCAGCAGCCCGAGAGACGACTATGGCTACACCTTC. Translated, it gives CASSPRDDYGYTF.

This clonotype was observed a few times. This chain uses TRBV4-3 with TRBJ1-2, with a tentative D call TRBD1 (6 bases). In germline, CDR1 is LGHNA, CDR2 YSLEER. CDR3 size: 16 residues. The germline V and J ends were trimmed by 0 bases and 8 bases, with 19 bases remaining between them. CDR3 sequence reads: CASSQDIRAGAGGYTF. The CDR3 DNA is TGCGCCAGCAGCCAAGATATCAGAGCAGGGGCAGGGGGCTACACCTTC.

Points on this clonotype: This clone may be a read error of a much larger clone one base away. The chain carries TRBV5-5 and TRBJ2-7; 9 positions agree with TRBD1. With 3 bases clipped from V and 3 bases from J, the junction kept 1 base outside the gene matches. From germline, CDR1 is SGHKS and CDR2 YYEKEE (reference sequence). This CDR3 has 13 amino acids. The CDR3 loop is CASSWGQGYEQYV. CDR3 DNA sequence: TGTGCCAGCAGCTGGGGACAGGGCTACGAGCAGTACGTC.

This clonotype has a count of ten or more. The rearrangement joins TRBV9 to TRBJ1-1, with a tentative D call TRBD1 (5 bases). This CDR3 has 13 residues. With 7 bases removed from V and 1 base from J, the gap between germline ends came to 11 bases. Germline assignment: CDR1 SGDLS and CDR2 YYNGEE. The CDR3 DNA is TGTGCCAGCTCCGTCGACAGGAACACTGAAGCTTTCTTT. Its translation is CASSVDRNTEAFF.

The table lists this clonotype with a few counts. The rearrangement joins TRBV5-1 to TRBJ2-1, with 14 bases lining up with TRBD2. The CDR3 has 17 amino acids. The V segment lost 2 bases and the J segment 9 bases; nucleotides outside the gene matches: 10. CDR1 is SGHRS, CDR2 YFSETQ, per germline. The CDR3 reads CASSFGTSGGPRSEQFF. For the CDR3, the DNA is TGCGCCAGCAGCTTTGGGACTAGCGGGGGACCCCGGAGTGAGCAGTTCTTC.

This clonotype was seen only once. The rearrangement joins TRBV4-2 to TRBJ2-3; D is undetermined. Per germline, CDR1 LGHNA and CDR2 YNFKEQ. The CDR3 sequence is 14 residues long. The ends were cut back, 1 base at V and 2 bases at J, with 7 bases in the middle. DNA for the CDR3: TGTGCCAGCAGCCAAGGTAGAGACACAGATACGCAGTATTTT. As protein: CASSQGRDTDTQYF.

The V gene is TRBV20-1, the J gene TRBJ2-4; a possible D gene is TRBD2 (5 bases). CDR1 DFQATT and CDR2 SNEGSKA come from the germline V gene (reference sequence). V was clipped by 3 bases and J by 7 bases, with 16 bases between them. The CDR3 has 14 residues. CDR3 region: CSASRHGVRNIQYF. CDR3 DNA sequence: TGCAGTGCTAGCCGCCACGGGGTGAGGAACATTCAGTACTTC.